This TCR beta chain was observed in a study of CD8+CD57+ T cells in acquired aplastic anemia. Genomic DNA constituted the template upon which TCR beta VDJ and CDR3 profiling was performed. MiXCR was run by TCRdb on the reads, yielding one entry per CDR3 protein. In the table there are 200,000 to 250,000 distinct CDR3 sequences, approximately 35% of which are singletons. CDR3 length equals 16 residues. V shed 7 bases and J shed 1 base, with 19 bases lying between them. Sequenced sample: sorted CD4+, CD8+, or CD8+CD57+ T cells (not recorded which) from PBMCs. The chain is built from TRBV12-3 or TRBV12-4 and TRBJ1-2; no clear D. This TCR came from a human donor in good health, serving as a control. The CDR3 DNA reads TGTGCCAGCACTTCCTTAGGGCGGTCTTATAACTATGGCTACACCTTC. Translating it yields CASTSLGRSYNYGYTF.